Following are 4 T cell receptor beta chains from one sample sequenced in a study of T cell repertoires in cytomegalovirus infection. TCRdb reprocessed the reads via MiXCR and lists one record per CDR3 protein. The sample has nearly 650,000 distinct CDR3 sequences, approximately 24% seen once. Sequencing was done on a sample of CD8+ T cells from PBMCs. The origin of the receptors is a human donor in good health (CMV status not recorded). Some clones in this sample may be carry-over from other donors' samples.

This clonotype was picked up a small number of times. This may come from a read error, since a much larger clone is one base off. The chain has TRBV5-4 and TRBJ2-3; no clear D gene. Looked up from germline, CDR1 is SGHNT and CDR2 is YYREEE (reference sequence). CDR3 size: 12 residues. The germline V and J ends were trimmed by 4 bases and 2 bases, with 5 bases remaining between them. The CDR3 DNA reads TGTGCCAGCAGCCACAACACAGATACGCAGTATTTT. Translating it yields CASSHNTDTQYF.

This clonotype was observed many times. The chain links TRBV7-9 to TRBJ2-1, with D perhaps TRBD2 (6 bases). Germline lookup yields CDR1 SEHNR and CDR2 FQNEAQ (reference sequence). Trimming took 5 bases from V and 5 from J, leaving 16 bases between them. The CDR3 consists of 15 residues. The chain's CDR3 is CASSTNRGTHNEQFF. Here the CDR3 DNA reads TGTGCCAGCAGCACTAATCGGGGGACCCACAATGAGCAGTTCTTC. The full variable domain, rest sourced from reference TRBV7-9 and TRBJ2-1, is DTGVSQNPRHKITKRGQNVTFRCDPISEHNRLYWYRQTLGQGPEFLTYFQNEAQLEKSRLLSDRFSAERPKGSFSTLEIQRTEQGDSAMYLCASSTNRGTHNEQFFGPGTRLTVL.

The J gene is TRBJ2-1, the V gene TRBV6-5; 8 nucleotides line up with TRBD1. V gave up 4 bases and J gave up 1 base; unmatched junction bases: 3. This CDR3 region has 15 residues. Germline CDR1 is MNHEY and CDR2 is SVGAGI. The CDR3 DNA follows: TGTGCCAGCAGTTTCTACAGGGGGTCCTACAATGAGCAGTTCTTC. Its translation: CASSFYRGSYNEQFF.

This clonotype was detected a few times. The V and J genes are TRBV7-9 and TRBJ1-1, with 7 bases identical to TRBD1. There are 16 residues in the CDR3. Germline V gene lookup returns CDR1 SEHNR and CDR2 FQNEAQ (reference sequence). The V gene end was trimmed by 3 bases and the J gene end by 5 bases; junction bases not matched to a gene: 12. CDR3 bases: TGTGCCAGCAGCTTTTTTGGGACAGCAGGGGAGACTGAAGCTTTCTTT. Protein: CASSFFGTAGETEAFF.